This T cell receptor beta chain was captured in a study of blood T cell repertoires in COVID-19. Looked up from germline, CDR1 is LNHDA and CDR2 is SQIVND (reference sequence). This CDR3 contains 14 residues. Trimming removed 5 bases from V and 5 bases from J; junction bases left unmatched: 8. Only in-frame clones appear in the TCRdb table, and some are missing; sequencing was by immunoSEQ multiplex PCR. The sample includes 150,000 to 200,000 clones, over 80% of them seen just once. Participants reported their clinical history, and cohort assignment relied on those reports. Exposed volunteers were people who met a COVID-19 case within 2 weeks before study entry.

Material for sequencing was PBMCs or T cells enriched from blood (not recorded which). This chain connects TRBV19 to TRBJ2-5, with TRBD1 matching 7 bases. This receptor was identified in a man aged 65-85 years who had been exposed to COVID-19. The CDR3 DNA reads TGTGCCAGTAGTCCGACAGGGATCTACGAGACCCAGTACTTC. Translation: CASSPTGIYETQYF.